This TCR beta chain was captured in a study of response to subunit inactivated influenza vaccine. CDR3 length equals 14 residues. The V end lost 5 bases, the J end lost 0 bases, and 11 bases lay between the germline ends. TCRdb re-analysed the RT-PCR reads in MiXCR, keeping a single row per CDR3 protein. The table shows 530,000 or so distinct CDR3 sequences, with over 9.5% occurring only once. This clonotype was counted ten times or more. The TCR was taken from a man aged 50 to 60 who received an inactivated influenza vaccine. This material consisted of PBMCs from blood, taken on the day of vaccination. J is TRBJ2-7 and V is TRBV12-3 or TRBV12-4; weak D call: TRBD2 (6 bases). The CDR3 nucleotides are TGTGCCAGCAGTGAAGCGGGCGACTCCTACGAGCAGTACTTC. Its translation is CASSEAGDSYEQYF.